This T cell receptor (beta chain) came from a study of technical replicates of blood from a few donors. The CDR3 has 15 amino acids. The germline gives CDR1 LNHDA, CDR2 SQIVND (reference sequence). V lost 7 bases and J 0 bases, leaving 12 bases between the germline ends. Assay used: immunoSEQ multiplex PCR; TCRdb lists only in-frame clones, some missing. The table has some 87,000 clones, 97% seen once. This chain connects TRBV19 to TRBJ2-2, with D perhaps matching TRBD1 (5 bases). This TCR came from a human donor in good health. The sample taken for sequencing was T cells isolated from PBMCs. The CDR3 here is CASNGARANTGELFF. The CDR3 DNA is TGTGCCAGTAATGGTGCCAGGGCGAACACCGGGGAGCTGTTTTTT. The whole variable domain, remainder taken from reference TRBV19 and TRBJ2-2, is DGGITQSPKYLFRKEGQNVTLSCEQNLNHDAMYWYRQDPGQGLRLIYYSQIVNDFQKGDIAEGYSVSREKKESFPLTVTSAQKNPTAFYLCASNGARANTGELFFGEGSRLTVL.